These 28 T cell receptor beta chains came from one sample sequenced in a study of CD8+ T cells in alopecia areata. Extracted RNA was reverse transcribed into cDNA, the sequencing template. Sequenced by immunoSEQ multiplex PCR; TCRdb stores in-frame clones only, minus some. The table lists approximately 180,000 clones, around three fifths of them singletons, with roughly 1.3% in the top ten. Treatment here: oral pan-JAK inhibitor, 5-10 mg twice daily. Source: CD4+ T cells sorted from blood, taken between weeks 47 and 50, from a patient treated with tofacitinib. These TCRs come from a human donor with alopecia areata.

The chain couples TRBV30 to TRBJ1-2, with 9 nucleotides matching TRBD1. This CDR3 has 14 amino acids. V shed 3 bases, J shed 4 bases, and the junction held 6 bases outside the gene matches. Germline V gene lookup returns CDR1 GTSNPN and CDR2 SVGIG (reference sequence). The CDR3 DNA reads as TGTGCCTGGAGCGGGGACAGGGTCCCCTATGGCTACACCTTC. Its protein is CAWSGDRVPYGYTF.

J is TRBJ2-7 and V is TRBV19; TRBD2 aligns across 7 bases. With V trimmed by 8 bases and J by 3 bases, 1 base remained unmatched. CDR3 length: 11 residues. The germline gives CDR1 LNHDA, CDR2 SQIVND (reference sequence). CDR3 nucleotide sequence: TGTGCCAGTGGGGAGGGCTACGAGCAGTACTTC. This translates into CASGEGYEQYF.

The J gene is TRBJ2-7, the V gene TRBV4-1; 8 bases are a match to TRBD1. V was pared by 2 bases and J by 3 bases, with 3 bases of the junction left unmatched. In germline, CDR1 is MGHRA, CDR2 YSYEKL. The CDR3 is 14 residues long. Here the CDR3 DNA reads TGCGCCAGCAGCCAACAGGGACAGGACTACGAGCAGTACTTC. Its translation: CASSQQGQDYEQYF.

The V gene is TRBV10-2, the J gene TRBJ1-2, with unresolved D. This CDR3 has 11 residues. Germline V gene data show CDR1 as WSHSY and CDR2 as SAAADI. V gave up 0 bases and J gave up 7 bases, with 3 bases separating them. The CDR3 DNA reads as TGCGCCAGCAGTGAGTCGGGTGGCTACACCTTC. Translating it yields CASSESGGYTF.

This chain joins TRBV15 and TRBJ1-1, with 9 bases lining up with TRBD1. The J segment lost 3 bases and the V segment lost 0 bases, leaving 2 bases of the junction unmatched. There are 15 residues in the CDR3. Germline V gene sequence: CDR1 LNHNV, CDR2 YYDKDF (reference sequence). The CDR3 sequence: CATSRDRQGDTEAFF. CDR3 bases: TGTGCCACCAGCAGAGATCGACAGGGGGACACTGAAGCTTTCTTT.

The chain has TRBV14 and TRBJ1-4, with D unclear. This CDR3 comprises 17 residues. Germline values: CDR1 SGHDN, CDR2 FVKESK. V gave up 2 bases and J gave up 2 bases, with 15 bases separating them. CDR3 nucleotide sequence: TGTGCCAGCAGCCAATCCGTAGGGCGATCGACTAATGAAAAACTGTTTTTT. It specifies CASSQSVGRSTNEKLFF.

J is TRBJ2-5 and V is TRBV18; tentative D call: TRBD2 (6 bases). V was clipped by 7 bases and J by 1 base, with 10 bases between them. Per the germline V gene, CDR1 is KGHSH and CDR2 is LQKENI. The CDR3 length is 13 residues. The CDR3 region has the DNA TGTGCCAGCTTACGGACTATCCAAGAGACCCAGTACTTC. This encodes CASLRTIQETQYF.

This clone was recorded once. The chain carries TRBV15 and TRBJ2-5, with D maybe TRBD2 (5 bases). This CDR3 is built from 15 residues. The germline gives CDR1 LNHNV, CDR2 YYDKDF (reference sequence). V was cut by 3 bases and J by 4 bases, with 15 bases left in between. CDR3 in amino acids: CATSREDFAGETQYF. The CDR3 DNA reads TGTGCCACCAGCAGGGAGGATTTCGCGGGAGAGACCCAGTACTTC.

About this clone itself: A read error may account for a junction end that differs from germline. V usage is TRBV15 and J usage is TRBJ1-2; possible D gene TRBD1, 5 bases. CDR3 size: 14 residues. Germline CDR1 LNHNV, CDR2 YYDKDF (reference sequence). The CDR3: CATSRAGAPYDYTF. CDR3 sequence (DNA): TGTGCCACCAGCAGAGCCGGGGCACCCTATGACTACACCTTC.

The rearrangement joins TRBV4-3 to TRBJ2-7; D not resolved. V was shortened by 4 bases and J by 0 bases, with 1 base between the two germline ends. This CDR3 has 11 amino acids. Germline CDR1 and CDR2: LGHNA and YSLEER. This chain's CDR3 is CASSPSYEQYF. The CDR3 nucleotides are TGCGCCAGCAGCCCCTCCTACGAGCAGTACTTC.

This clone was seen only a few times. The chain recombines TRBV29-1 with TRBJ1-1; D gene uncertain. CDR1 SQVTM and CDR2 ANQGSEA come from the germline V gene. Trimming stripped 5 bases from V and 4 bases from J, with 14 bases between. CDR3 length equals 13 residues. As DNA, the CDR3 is TGCAGCGTTATGATCTTGGGTGGCACTGAAGCTTTCTTT. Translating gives CSVMILGGTEAFF.

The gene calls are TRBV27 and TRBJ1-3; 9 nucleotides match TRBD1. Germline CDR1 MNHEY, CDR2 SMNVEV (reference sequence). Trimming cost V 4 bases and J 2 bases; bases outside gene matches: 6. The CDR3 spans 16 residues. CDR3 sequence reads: CASSYTGTGTGNTIYF. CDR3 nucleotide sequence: TGTGCCAGCAGTTACACCGGGACAGGGACTGGAAACACCATATATTTT.

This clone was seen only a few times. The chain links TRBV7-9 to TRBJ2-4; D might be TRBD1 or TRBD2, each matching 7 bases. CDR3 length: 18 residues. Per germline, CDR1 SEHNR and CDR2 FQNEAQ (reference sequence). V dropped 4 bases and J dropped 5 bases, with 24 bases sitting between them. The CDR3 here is CASSSTPPGGQKQNIQYF. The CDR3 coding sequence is TGTGCCAGCAGCTCGACTCCCCCGGGGGGACAGAAACAAAACATTCAGTACTTC.

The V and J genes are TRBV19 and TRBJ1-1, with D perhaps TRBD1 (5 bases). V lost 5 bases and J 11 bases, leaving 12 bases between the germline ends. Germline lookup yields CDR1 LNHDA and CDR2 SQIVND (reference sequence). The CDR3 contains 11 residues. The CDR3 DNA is TGTGCCAGTAGTCCCGGTCGGGGGGCTTTCTTT. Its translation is CASSPGRGAFF.

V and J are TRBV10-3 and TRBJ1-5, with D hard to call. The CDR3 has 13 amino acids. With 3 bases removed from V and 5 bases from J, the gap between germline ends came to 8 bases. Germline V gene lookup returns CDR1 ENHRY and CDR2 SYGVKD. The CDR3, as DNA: TGTGCCATCAGTGAACAGAGAGATCAGCCCCAGCATTTT. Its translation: CAISEQRDQPQHF.

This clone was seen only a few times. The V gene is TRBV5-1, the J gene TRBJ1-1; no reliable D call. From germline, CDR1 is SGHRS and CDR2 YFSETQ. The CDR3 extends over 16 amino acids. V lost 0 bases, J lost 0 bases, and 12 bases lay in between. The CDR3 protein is CASSLEGERMNTEAFF. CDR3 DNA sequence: TGCGCCAGCAGCTTGGAGGGCGAGCGGATGAACACTGAAGCTTTCTTT.

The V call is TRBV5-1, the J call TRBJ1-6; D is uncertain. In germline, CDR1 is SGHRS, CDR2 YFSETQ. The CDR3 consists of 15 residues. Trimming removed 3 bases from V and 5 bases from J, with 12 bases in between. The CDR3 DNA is TGCGCCAGCAGCTATTCCGGGATCGATAATTCACCCCTCCACTTT. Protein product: CASSYSGIDNSPLHF.

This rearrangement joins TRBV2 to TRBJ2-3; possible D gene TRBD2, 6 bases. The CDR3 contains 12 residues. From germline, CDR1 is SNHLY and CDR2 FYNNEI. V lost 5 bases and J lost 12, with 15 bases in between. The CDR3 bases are TGTGCCAGCAGTCCGGTGGGAGGTGAACAGTATTTT. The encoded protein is CASSPVGGEQYF.

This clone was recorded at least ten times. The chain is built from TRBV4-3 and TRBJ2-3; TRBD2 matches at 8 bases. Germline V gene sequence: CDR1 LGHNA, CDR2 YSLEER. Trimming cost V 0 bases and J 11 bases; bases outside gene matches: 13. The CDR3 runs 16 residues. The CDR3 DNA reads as TGCGCCAGCAGCCAAGATGATCGGGGGGGTTCCCTTAAGCAGTATTTT. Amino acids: CASSQDDRGGSLKQYF.

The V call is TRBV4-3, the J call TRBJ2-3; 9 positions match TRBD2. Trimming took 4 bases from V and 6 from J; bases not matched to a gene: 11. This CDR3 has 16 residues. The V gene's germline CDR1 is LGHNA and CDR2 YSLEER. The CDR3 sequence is CASSPTPAGGRDTQYF. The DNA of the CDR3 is TGCGCCAGCAGCCCCACGCCCGCGGGGGGGCGGGATACGCAGTATTTT.

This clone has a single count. In DNA, the CDR3 is TGCAGCGTGTCAGGTGGAGCTTTCTTT. It is translated as CSVSGGAFF. The chain links TRBV29-1 to TRBJ1-1, with D hard to call. With 6 bases removed from V and 10 bases from J, the gap between germline ends came to 9 bases. CDR1 SQVTM and CDR2 ANQGSEA come from the germline V gene. This CDR3 has 9 amino acids.

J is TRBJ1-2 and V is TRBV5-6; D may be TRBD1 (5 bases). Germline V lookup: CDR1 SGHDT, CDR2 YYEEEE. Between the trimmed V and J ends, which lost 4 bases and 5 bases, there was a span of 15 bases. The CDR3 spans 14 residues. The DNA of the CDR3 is TGTGCCAGCAGCCGGGGGACTGCAACTTATGGCTACACCTTC. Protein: CASSRGTATYGYTF.

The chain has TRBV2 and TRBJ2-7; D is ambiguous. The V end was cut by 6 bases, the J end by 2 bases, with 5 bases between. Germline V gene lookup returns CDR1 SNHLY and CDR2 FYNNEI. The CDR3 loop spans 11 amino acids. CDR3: CASSLTYEQYF. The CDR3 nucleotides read TGTGCCAGCAGCTTAACCTACGAGCAGTACTTC.

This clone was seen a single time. CDR3 amino acids: CASSQSAGQGKNIQYF. DNA for the CDR3: TGCGCCAGCAGCCAAAGCGCGGGACAGGGAAAAAACATTCAGTACTTC. The rearrangement links TRBV5-1 to TRBJ2-4; the match to TRBD1 covers 9 bases. The CDR3 has 16 residues. The V gene's germline CDR1 is SGHRS and CDR2 YFSETQ. The J segment lost 4 bases and the V segment lost 4 bases, leaving 9 bases of the junction unmatched.

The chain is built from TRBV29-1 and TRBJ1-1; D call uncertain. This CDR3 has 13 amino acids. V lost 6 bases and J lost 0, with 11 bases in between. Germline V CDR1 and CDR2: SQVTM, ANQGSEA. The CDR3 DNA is TGCAGCGTCAAGAAGATTATGAACACTGAAGCTTTCTTT. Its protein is CSVKKIMNTEAFF.

CDR3 loop: CASSLSAGGPYEQYF. Written as DNA, the CDR3 is TGTGCCAGCAGTTTATCGGCGGGCGGACCCTACGAGCAGTACTTC. The chain combines TRBV27 with TRBJ2-7; tentative D call: TRBD2 (5 bases). The CDR3 is 15 residues long. Trimming shortened V by 0 bases and J by 2 bases, and 11 bases separated the two germline ends. Looked up from germline, CDR1 is MNHEY and CDR2 is SMNVEV (reference sequence).

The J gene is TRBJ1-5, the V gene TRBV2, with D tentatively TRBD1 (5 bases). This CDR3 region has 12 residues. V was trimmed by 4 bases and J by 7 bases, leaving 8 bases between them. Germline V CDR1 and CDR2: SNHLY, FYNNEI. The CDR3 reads CASSAGDQPQHF. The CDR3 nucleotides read TGTGCCAGCAGTGCGGGGGACCAGCCCCAGCATTTT.

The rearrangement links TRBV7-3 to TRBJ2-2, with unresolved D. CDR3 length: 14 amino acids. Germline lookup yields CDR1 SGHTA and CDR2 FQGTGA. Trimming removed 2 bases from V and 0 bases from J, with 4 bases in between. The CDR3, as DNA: TGTGCCAGCAGCTTAGTACCGAACACCGGGGAGCTGTTTTTT. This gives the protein CASSLVPNTGELFF.